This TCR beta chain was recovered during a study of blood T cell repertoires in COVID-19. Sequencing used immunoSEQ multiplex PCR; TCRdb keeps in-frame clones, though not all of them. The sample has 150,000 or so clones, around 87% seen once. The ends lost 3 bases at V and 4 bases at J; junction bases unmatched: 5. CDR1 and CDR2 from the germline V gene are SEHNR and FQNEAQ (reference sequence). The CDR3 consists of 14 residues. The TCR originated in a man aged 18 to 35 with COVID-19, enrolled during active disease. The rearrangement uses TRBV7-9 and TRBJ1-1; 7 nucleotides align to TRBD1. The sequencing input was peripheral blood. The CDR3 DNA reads TGTGCCAGCAGCTTGGCGGGACAGATCACTGAAGCTTTCTTT. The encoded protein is CASSLAGQITEAFF.